Each of the 16 T cell receptor beta chains below was sequenced from the same sample in a study of molecular identifiers for immune sequencing clone quantification. Each CDR3 protein gets one entry after TCRdb re-called the PCR reads with MiXCR. The data show 550,000 to 750,000 distinct CDR3 sequences, 15% to 20% seen once. Sequences were obtained from naive CD8+ T cells from blood, with Jurkat cell RNA spiked in. Subset in this sample: FACS-sorted CD8+CD4-CCR7+CD45RA+ naive T cells. These receptors were obtained from a human donor in good health. Some libraries in this study had Jurkat cell RNA spiked in.

In its sample, this clonotype was seen many times. The chain uses TRBV6-5 and TRBJ2-3, with D perhaps TRBD2 (5 bases). V was cut by 6 bases and J by 3 bases, with 16 bases left in between. The CDR3 loop spans 15 amino acids. Germline assignment: CDR1 MNHEY and CDR2 SVGAGI. CDR3 residues: CASSLRGMVTDTQYF. The CDR3 DNA reads TGTGCCAGCAGCCTTCGGGGAATGGTAACAGATACGCAGTATTTT.

A word on this clonotype: A read error may explain this, as a much larger clone is one base away. The V gene is TRBV25-1, the J gene TRBJ2-7; D possibly uses TRBD1 or TRBD2 (5 bases each). Germline loops: CDR1 MGHDK, CDR2 SYGVNS. The CDR3 spans 14 residues. V lost 9 bases to trimming and J lost 2 bases, with 17 bases between them. CDR3 bases: TGTGCCAGTATCGGGTGGGGGAGCCCCTACGAGCAGTACTTC. It encodes CASIGWGSPYEQYF.

This clonotype was counted many times. The chain joins TRBV4-3 to TRBJ1-2; 9 bases are shared with TRBD1. The J segment lost 1 base and the V segment lost 4 bases, leaving 13 bases of the junction unmatched. Per the germline V gene, CDR1 is LGHNA and CDR2 is YSLEER. The CDR3 contains 18 residues. The CDR3 loop reads CASSPQLTGGAFNYGYTF. CDR3 in DNA: TGCGCCAGCAGCCCCCAATTGACAGGGGGTGCCTTTAACTATGGCTACACCTTC.

This clonotype was counted many times. This chain connects TRBV7-2 to TRBJ2-5; weak D call: TRBD1 (6 bases). This CDR3 region has 15 residues. V dropped 4 bases and J dropped 2 bases, with 14 bases sitting between them. Germline V gene data show CDR1 as SGHTA and CDR2 as FQGNSA. CDR3 amino acids: CASSSRQAVQETQYF. CDR3 coding DNA: TGTGCCAGCAGCTCTCGACAGGCGGTACAAGAGACCCAGTACTTC.

A few counts support this clonotype. The J gene is TRBJ2-5, the V gene TRBV19; 7 bases line up with TRBD1. Germline V gene sequence: CDR1 LNHDA, CDR2 SQIVND (reference sequence). This CDR3 has 12 amino acids. V lost 9 bases, J lost 6 bases, and 7 bases stayed unmatched. DNA for the CDR3: TGTGCCAGCAGACAGGGTTTGCAGACCCAGTACTTC. It is translated as CASRQGLQTQYF.

As for this clonotype: A much larger clone sits a single nucleotide away, making a read error possible. The chain has TRBV3-1 and TRBJ2-1, with 10 positions matching TRBD2. The CDR3 covers 16 residues. Germline-derived CDR1 and CDR2 are LGHDT and YNNKEL (reference sequence). CDR3 amino acids: CASSQGPGLAYNGQFF. The CDR3 coding sequence is TGTGCCAGCAGCCAAGGCCCGGGACTAGCGTACAATGGGCAGTTCTTC.

This chain joins TRBV4-2 and TRBJ2-3, with 12 bases lining up with TRBD2. The CDR3 is 20 amino acids. J lost 6 bases, V lost 2 bases, and 18 bases had no gene match. From germline, CDR1 is LGHNA and CDR2 YNFKEQ. As DNA, the CDR3 is TGTGCCAGCAGCCAAAGGAGGGAGGGTACTAGCGGGAGGATTTCCGATACGCAGTATTTT. Its translation: CASSQRREGTSGRISDTQYF.

Note on this clonotype: The CDR3 does not close with the conserved phenylalanine or tryptophan, likely indicating a read error. The V and J genes are TRBV6-2 or TRBV6-3 and TRBJ2-7; D possibly corresponds to TRBD2 (6 bases). Germline assignment: CDR1 MNHEY and CDR2 SVGEGT. The CDR3 loop spans 14 amino acids. Between the trimmed V and J ends, which lost 5 bases and 0 bases, there was a span of 11 bases. The DNA of the CDR3 is TGTGCCAGCAGTCCGACCGGGAGCTCCTACGAGCAGTACTCC. This sequence encodes CASSPTGSSYEQYS.

The gene calls are TRBV2 and TRBJ1-2, with D perhaps matching TRBD1 (5 bases). This CDR3 spans 14 amino acids. Germline CDR1 is SNHLY and CDR2 is FYNNEI. Trimming stripped 6 bases from V and 1 base from J, with 12 bases between. In DNA form, the CDR3 reads TGTGCCAGCAGGCCCATGGGGGTTAACTATGGCTACACCTTC. Translation: CASRPMGVNYGYTF.

The table lists this clonotype with a few counts. The chain is built from TRBV9 and TRBJ1-2; 8 bases align to TRBD1. The ends lost 0 bases at V and 7 bases at J; junction bases unmatched: 8. CDR3 length: 15 residues. CDR1 SGDLS and CDR2 YYNGEE come from the germline V gene. CDR3 nucleotides: TGTGCCAGCAGCGTAGCGGAAGGCAGGGGGCCTGGCTACACCTTC. This gives the protein CASSVAEGRGPGYTF. The variable domain in full, completed from reference TRBV9 and TRBJ1-2, reads DSGVTQTPKHLITATGQRVTLRCSPRSGDLSVYWYQQSLDQGLQFLIQYYNGEERAKGNILERFSAQQFPDLHSELNLSSLELGDSALYFCASSVAEGRGPGYTFGSGTRLTVV.

V is TRBV27 and J is TRBJ2-7; 7 nucleotides align to TRBD2. The length of the CDR3 is 16 residues. V trimming: 5 bases; J trimming: 3 bases; junction bases outside the gene matches: 13. CDR1 is MNHEY, CDR2 SMNVEV, per germline (reference sequence). The CDR3 DNA follows: TGTGCCAGCAGTCCTACTCGAGCGGGATTTAACTACGAGCAGTACTTC. This encodes CASSPTRAGFNYEQYF.

The chain is built from TRBV19 and TRBJ1-5, with D possibly TRBD1 on 6 matching bases. The CDR3 has 19 residues. Germline CDR1 LNHDA, CDR2 SQIVND (reference sequence). The ends were cut back, 5 bases at V and 6 bases at J, with 29 bases in the middle. The CDR3 coding sequence is TGTGCCAGTAGTTCCTCAGGATCGACAGTGGGGGGACAACTTCAGCCCCAGCATTTT. It translates to CASSSSGSTVGGQLQPQHF.

To note about this clonotype: A much more abundant neighbour one base away suggests this may be a read error. The chain carries TRBV6-1 and TRBJ1-1; D remains ambiguous. Germline V gene data show CDR1 as MNHNS and CDR2 as SASEGT. CDR3 length: 14 residues. The CDR3 region is CANSSWSENTEAYF. In DNA form, the CDR3 reads TGTGCCAACAGCTCGTGGTCAGAAAACACTGAAGCTTACTTT.

J is TRBJ1-5 and V is TRBV6-2 or TRBV6-3, with TRBD1 matching over 11 bases. Germline V gene lookup returns CDR1 MNHEY and CDR2 SVGEGT. This CDR3 is built from 15 residues. Losses at the gene ends were 0 bases for V and 5 bases for J; bases not matched to a gene: 0. As DNA, the CDR3 is TGTGCCAGCAGTTACTCGGGACAGGGGGATCAGCCCCAGCATTTT. This sequence encodes CASSYSGQGDQPQHF.

Turning to this clonotype: A much larger clone differs from this one at a single base, so this may be a read error. The genes are TRBV4-3 and TRBJ2-7, with 8 positions matching TRBD2. Germline assignment: CDR1 LGHNA and CDR2 YSLEER. CDR3 length: 15 residues. The V and J ends lost 4 bases and 2 bases, in that order; junction bases with no gene match: 7. The DNA for the CDR3 is TGCGCCAGCAGCCCCAGTCGGGGGGGCCCCTACGAGCAGTACTTC. Its protein is CASSPSRGGPYEQYF.

This clonotype was seen only a few times. This clone may be a read error of a much larger clone one base away. The V gene is TRBV18, the J gene TRBJ2-5; no reliable D call. The V and J ends lost 4 bases and 0 bases respectively, with 12 bases between them. CDR1 and CDR2 from the germline V gene are KGHSH and LQKENI. The CDR3 runs to 15 residues. DNA of the CDR3: TGTGCCAGCTCACAACCGATCCGGGACCAAGAGACCCAGTACTTC. The encoded protein is CASSQPIRDQETQYF.